The entry that follows covers one T cell receptor beta chain sequence. Its antigen is not identified. TCRdb independently ran MiXCR on the RACE reads; one entry per CDR3 protein. The data hold about 68,000 distinct CDR3 sequences, with approximately 11% observed a single time. The sample belongs to a study of human T cells and chemical hapten exposure. Study-level results: Expanded TCRs made up significantly more big CDR3 similarity clusters than controls did.

Time point described: pre-sensitization, week 0. The sample's treatment: therapeutic diphenylcyclopropenone sensitization with weekly scalp DPC. This CDR3 has 14 amino acids. V was pared by 3 bases and J by 0 bases, with 9 bases between. The V gene's germline CDR1 is SQVTM and CDR2 ANQGSEA. Sequenced material: whole blood, taken in connection with sensitization to the hapten diphenylcyclopropenone (DPC). V and J are TRBV29-1 and TRBJ2-1, with D maybe TRBD2 (5 bases). The origin of this receptor is a woman in her fifties or sixties with alopecia areata. Some clones in this sample may be carry-over from other donors' samples. The CDR3 region has the DNA TGCAGCGTTGATGGGGAGAGCTCCTACAATGAGCAGTTCTTC. Protein sequence: CSVDGESSYNEQFF.